A single sample is the source of the 10 T cell receptor beta chains below, sequenced in a study of cytomegalovirus exposure and HLA in healthy donors. 13 Jbeta primers and 60 Vbeta primers were used for the PCR. Libraries were prepared by immunoSEQ multiplex PCR; TCRdb keeps only in-frame clonotypes and omits some of them. The sample yields around 78,000 clones, around 81% seen once. Sequencing was carried out using PBMCs. The receptors come from a male donor in good health and CMV-seronegative.

J is TRBJ2-1 and V is TRBV12-5; 10 nucleotides match TRBD2. The CDR3 has 15 residues. The trim removed 4 bases at V and 5 bases at J, leaving 5 bases unmatched. Germline V gene data show CDR1 as LGHNT and CDR2 as FRNRAP. The DNA of the CDR3 is TGTGCTAGTGGTTCCAGGACTAGCGGTAACAATGAGCAGTTCTTC. It encodes CASGSRTSGNNEQFF.

This clone was seen a handful of times. This chain connects TRBV9 to TRBJ2-2; unclear D gene. CDR1 is SGDLS and CDR2 is YYNGEE in the germline V gene. The CDR3 totals 16 residues. The V and J ends lost 3 bases and 3 bases respectively, with 15 bases between them. The CDR3 DNA follows: TGTGCCAGCAGCGACACGGAGTGGCTGGACACCGGGGAGCTGTTTTTT. This codes for CASSDTEWLDTGELFF.

This rearrangement joins TRBV4-2 to TRBJ2-5; TRBD2 matches at 10 bases. Near its end, the DNA agrees better with TRBJ2-7, so the J call may be wrong. This CDR3 is 17 amino acids long. Germline CDR1 LGHNA, CDR2 YNFKEQ. The CDR3 DNA reads TGTGCCAGCAGCCCTGAATACACTAGCGGGGTTTCCTACGAGCAGTACTTC. Encoded protein: CASSPEYTSGVSYEQYF.

The chain combines TRBV6-5 with TRBJ1-1, with TRBD1 identical over 7 bases. Trimming took 2 bases from V and 0 from J; bases not matched to a gene: 6. This CDR3 contains 16 residues. Germline V CDR1 and CDR2: MNHEY, SVGAGI. The CDR3 bases are TGTGCCAGCAGTTACAGCTCAGGGGGAGTGAACACTGAAGCTTTCTTT. Translated, it gives CASSYSSGGVNTEAFF.

This chain connects TRBV18 to TRBJ2-5, with 9 bases that match TRBD1. The J call may be mistaken, given a closer DNA end match to TRBJ2-7. CDR3 length: 16 amino acids. Germline CDR1 KGHSH, CDR2 LQKENI. The chain's CDR3 is CASRPRTMTGGYEQYF. CDR3 nucleotides: TGTGCCAGCCGACCCCGGACAATGACAGGGGGCTACGAGCAGTACTTC.

In DNA form, the CDR3 reads TGTGCCAGCAGCCAAGACTTAGCGGGAGAGGAAGGCGAGCAGTACTTC. The encoded protein is CASSQDLAGEEGEQYF. The V call is TRBV4-2, the J call TRBJ2-7; 9 bases agree with TRBD2. After removal of 0 bases from V and 6 bases from J, the junction contained 9 bases not matched to a gene. CDR3 length equals 16 residues. Germline-derived CDR1 and CDR2 are LGHNA and YNFKEQ.

The gene calls are TRBV7-2 and TRBJ2-1; possible D gene TRBD2, 5 bases. Germline CDR1 reads SGHTA; CDR2 reads FQGNSA. The CDR3 contains 14 residues. The V end was cut by 1 base, the J end by 9 bases, with 13 bases between. The CDR3 DNA reads TGTGCCAGCAGCTTAGATTGGGAGTCCAGTGAGCAGTTCTTC. Amino acid sequence: CASSLDWESSEQFF.

The chain employs TRBV28 and TRBJ2-7, with 7 bases fitting TRBD1. This CDR3 is 13 amino acids long. V lost 10 bases, J lost 4 bases, and 10 bases stayed unmatched. Germline lookup yields CDR1 MDHEN and CDR2 SYDVKM. The CDR3 sequence is CATQSDREYEQYF. The CDR3 nucleotides are TGTGCCACGCAGTCTGACAGGGAGTACGAGCAGTACTTC. Full variable domain (outside the CDR3, taken from reference TRBV28 and TRBJ2-7): DVKVTQSSRYLVKRTGEKVFLECVQDMDHENMFWYRQDPGLGLRLIYFSYDVKMKEKGDIPEGYSVSREKKERFSLILESASTNQTSMYLCATQSDREYEQYFGPGTRLTVT.

The rearrangement joins TRBV6-5 to TRBJ1-5; D may be TRBD1 (5 bases). Trimming took off 5 bases at V and 0 bases at J, with 8 bases between the two ends. The CDR3 has 14 amino acids. In germline, CDR1 is MNHEY, CDR2 SVGAGI. The DNA for the CDR3 is TGTGCCAGCAGTGCAGGGTATAGCAATCAGCCCCAGCATTTT. Its protein product is CASSAGYSNQPQHF.

V and J are TRBV10-3 and TRBJ2-3; 10 bases agree with TRBD2. CDR3 length: 14 amino acids. Germline V gene data show CDR1 as ENHRY and CDR2 as SYGVKD. V lost 8 bases to trimming and J lost 1 base; unmatched junction nucleotides: 3. The CDR3 loop reads CAIGLAEGTDTQYF. The CDR3 DNA reads TGTGCCATCGGACTAGCGGAGGGCACAGATACGCAGTATTTT.